A single sample gave rise to the 21 T cell receptor beta chains below, sequenced in a study of cytomegalovirus exposure and HLA in healthy donors. With 60 Vbeta and 13 Jbeta primers, the PCR was carried out. This table comes from immunoSEQ multiplex PCR, and its TCRdb copy is limited to in-frame clones, with some not included. The sample carries about 150,000 clones, 65% to 85% recorded once. The sample was PBMCs. The receptors derive from a man younger than 30 in good health and CMV-seronegative.

The V and J genes are TRBV19 and TRBJ1-4, with a tentative D call TRBD1 (6 bases). The CDR3 loop spans 15 amino acids. CDR1 is LNHDA, CDR2 SQIVND, per germline (reference sequence). V lost 4 bases, J lost 5 bases, and 14 bases lay in between. Here the CDR3 reads CASSRQGPVNEKLFF. The DNA of the CDR3 is TGTGCCAGTAGTAGGCAGGGGCCTGTGAATGAAAAACTGTTTTTT.

The CDR3 is CASSQDNDAGYTDTQYF. CDR3 DNA sequence: TGCGCCAGCAGCCAAGATAATGATGCAGGTTACACAGATACGCAGTATTTT. This chain joins TRBV4-3 and TRBJ2-3; no clear D gene. CDR3 length equals 17 residues. CDR1 and CDR2 (germline): LGHNA, YSLEER. Trimming took 0 bases from V and 2 from J, leaving 15 bases between them.

Concerning this clone: The missing conserved phenylalanine or tryptophan at the end of this CDR3 makes a read error likely. The chain is built from TRBV20-1 and TRBJ2-7; D uncertain. Germline V CDR1 and CDR2: DFQATT, SNEGSKA (reference sequence). The CDR3 sequence is 10 residues long. V was trimmed by 5 bases and J by 3 bases, leaving 5 bases between them. The CDR3 loop is CSAGYYEQYL. Here the CDR3 DNA reads TGCAGTGCTGGCTACTACGAGCAGTACCTC.

This clone was observed a few times. The chain is built from TRBV5-6 and TRBJ1-1; weak D call: TRBD1 (5 bases). Germline V gene sequence: CDR1 SGHDT, CDR2 YYEEEE. This CDR3 has 16 amino acids. The V end lost 0 bases, the J end lost 8 bases, and 20 bases lay between the germline ends. For the CDR3, the DNA is TGTGCCAGCAGCTTGGTCGAGATGGGGGGAATAGGAGAAGCTTTCTTT. As protein: CASSLVEMGGIGEAFF.

V gene TRBV9 combines with J gene TRBJ2-5; 7 nucleotides align to TRBD1. The CDR3 covers 13 residues. Unmatched junction bases numbered 4, after V lost 3 bases and J lost 5 bases. Per the germline V gene, CDR1 is SGDLS and CDR2 is YYNGEE. In DNA, the CDR3 is TGTGCCAGCAGCGGACAGGGTGTGGAGACCCAGTACTTC. Its translation: CASSGQGVETQYF. Full variable domain (remainder filled in from reference TRBV9 and TRBJ2-5): DSGVTQTPKHLITATGQRVTLRCSPRSGDLSVYWYQQSLDQGLQFLIQYYNGEERAKGNILERFSAQQFPDLHSELNLSSLELGDSALYFCASSGQGVETQYFGPGTRLLVL.

The chain is built from TRBV2 and TRBJ1-2; weak D call: TRBD1 (5 bases). Germline loops: CDR1 SNHLY, CDR2 FYNNEI. Deletions cut 11 bases from V and 0 bases from J, with 13 bases between. The CDR3 runs to 13 residues. The DNA for the CDR3 is TGTGCCCGAGACAGCCTAACTAACTATGGCTACACCTTC. It codes for CARDSLTNYGYTF.

V gene TRBV2 combines with J gene TRBJ2-3; 8 positions agree with TRBD2. This CDR3 is built from 14 residues. Germline assignment: CDR1 SNHLY and CDR2 FYNNEI. V lost 6 bases, J lost 5 bases, and 7 bases stayed unmatched. The CDR3 coding sequence is TGTGCCAGCAGCGTCGGGGGGGCCGTAGATACGCAGTATTTT. This encodes CASSVGGAVDTQYF. Full variable domain (remainder filled in from reference TRBV2 and TRBJ2-3): EPEVTQTPSHQVTQMGQEVILRCVPISNHLYFYWYRQILGQKVEFLVSFYNNEISEKSEIFDDQFSVERPDGSNFTLKIRSTKLEDSAMYFCASSVGGAVDTQYFGPGTRLTVL.

This clone has just one count. The rearrangement uses TRBV2 and TRBJ1-5, with a weak D call TRBD1 (6 bases). With 2 bases removed from V and 7 bases from J, the gap between germline ends came to 15 bases. Germline V CDR1 and CDR2: SNHLY, FYNNEI. CDR3 length equals 15 residues. The CDR3 coding sequence is TGTGCCAGCAGTGAAAGTAGGGGGGGCCGGCAGCCCCAGCATTTT. Translation gives CASSESRGGRQPQHF. The full variable domain, with the rest looked up from reference TRBV2 and TRBJ1-5, is EPEVTQTPSHQVTQMGQEVILRCVPISNHLYFYWYRQILGQKVEFLVSFYNNEISEKSEIFDDQFSVERPDGSNFTLKIRSTKLEDSAMYFCASSESRGGRQPQHFGDGTRLSIL.

The CDR3 DNA sequence: TGTGCCAGTAGTAATCGGGGGGTTGGGCACAATCAGCCCCAGCATTTT. Its protein is CASSNRGVGHNQPQHF. This chain links TRBV19 with TRBJ1-5; weak D call: TRBD1 (5 bases). This CDR3 has 16 residues. Trimming took 4 bases from V and 3 from J, leaving 16 bases between them. Germline CDR1 reads LNHDA; CDR2 reads SQIVND (reference sequence).

The rearrangement joins TRBV4-1 to TRBJ1-6; 10 positions agree with TRBD1. Germline loops: CDR1 MGHRA, CDR2 YSYEKL. This CDR3 contains 15 residues. V shed 1 base, J shed 9 bases, and the junction held 3 bases outside the gene matches. The CDR3 here is CASSQGWDRGSPLHF. CDR3 DNA sequence: TGCGCCAGCAGCCAAGGATGGGACAGGGGTTCACCCCTCCACTTT.

This chain joins TRBV5-6 and TRBJ2-5; 12 nucleotides line up with TRBD1. Germline V gene data show CDR1 as SGHDT and CDR2 as YYEEEE. The CDR3 is 16 amino acids. Trimming at V came to 2 bases and at J to 5 bases, leaving 7 bases not matched to a gene. The CDR3 DNA sequence: TGTGCCAGCAGCTTTTACCGGGACAGGGGGCCCGAGACCCAGTACTTC. It yields the protein CASSFYRDRGPETQYF.

The chain uses TRBV27 and TRBJ1-2, with 8 bases that match TRBD1. The CDR3 length is 14 residues. CDR1 and CDR2 (germline): MNHEY, SMNVEV (reference sequence). V shed 5 bases, J shed 4 bases, and the junction held 6 bases outside the gene matches. The CDR3 DNA reads TGTGCCAGCAGTCGCGGACAGGGTGGCTATGGCTACACCTTC. Translated: CASSRGQGGYGYTF.

V usage is TRBV5-5 and J usage is TRBJ2-2, with 8 bases lining up with TRBD2. The CDR3 extends over 16 amino acids. Germline V gene data show CDR1 as SGHKS and CDR2 as YYEKEE (reference sequence). V was pared by 0 bases and J by 8 bases, with 9 bases of the junction left unmatched. CDR3 DNA: TGTGCCAGCAGCTTGGTAGCGCGGGGGGCAGCGGGGGAGCTGTTTTTT. This encodes CASSLVARGAAGELFF.

The CDR3 reads CASSAGGVHGYTF. For the CDR3, the DNA is TGTGCCAGCAGCGCGGGGGGGGTGCATGGCTACACCTTC. The gene calls are TRBV5-6 and TRBJ1-2, with D maybe TRBD1 (5 bases). CDR1 is SGHDT, CDR2 YYEEEE, per germline. The CDR3 covers 13 residues. V lost 4 bases and J lost 6, with 13 bases in between. Based on the CDR3 plus reference TRBV5-6 and TRBJ1-2, the full variable domain is DAGVTQSPTHLIKTRGQQVTLRCSPKSGHDTVSWYQQALGQGPQFIFQYYEEEERQRGNFPDRFSGHQFPNYSSELNVNALLLGDSALYLCASSAGGVHGYTFGSGTRLTVV.

V usage is TRBV29-1 and J usage is TRBJ2-3; 9 bases map to TRBD2. The V gene's germline CDR1 is SQVTM and CDR2 ANQGSEA. The CDR3 totals 16 residues. Germline trimming cut 3 bases from V and 0 bases from J; bases unmatched to any gene: 7. The DNA of the CDR3 is TGCAGCGTTGAGACCATAGCGGGGGCTAGCACAGATACGCAGTATTTT. Translation gives CSVETIAGASTDTQYF.

The chain links TRBV18 to TRBJ2-5; unclear D gene. Trimming removed 3 bases at V and 4 bases at J, with 9 bases between. This CDR3 is built from 13 residues. Germline V gene sequence: CDR1 KGHSH, CDR2 LQKENI. CDR3 sequence reads: CASSPRILETQYF. The CDR3 DNA follows: TGTGCCAGCTCACCCCGTATCCTAGAGACCCAGTACTTC.

The chain links TRBV10-3 to TRBJ1-6; D is perhaps TRBD1 (6 bases). CDR3 length: 15 amino acids. CDR1 and CDR2 (germline): ENHRY, SYGVKD. Trimming removed 6 bases from V and 7 bases from J, with 16 bases in between. CDR3 in DNA: TGTGCCATCAGCAACCAGGGGAAGGGGAATTCACCCCTCCACTTT. Its protein is CAISNQGKGNSPLHF.

The rearrangement joins TRBV19 to TRBJ1-4, with D unclear. Trimming removed 2 bases at V and 0 bases at J, with 16 bases between. CDR1 is LNHDA, CDR2 SQIVND, per germline (reference sequence). The CDR3 has 18 amino acids. CDR3 sequence: CASSIRSPAAATNEKLFF. In DNA form, the CDR3 reads TGTGCCAGTAGTATAAGGTCCCCTGCGGCCGCAACTAATGAAAAACTGTTTTTT.

This clone was picked up a small number of times. The chain couples TRBV27 to TRBJ2-7; 7 nucleotides line up with TRBD2. The CDR3 covers 15 residues. J lost 1 base, V lost 4 bases, and 7 bases had no gene match. CDR1 is MNHEY, CDR2 SMNVEV, per germline (reference sequence). Written as DNA, the CDR3 is TGTGCCAGCAGTTGGGGAGGGGACGGATCCTACGAGCAGTACTTC. The encoded protein is CASSWGGDGSYEQYF.

V is TRBV6-5 and J is TRBJ1-5; possibly TRBD1 for D (5 bases). Germline values: CDR1 MNHEY, CDR2 SVGAGI. The CDR3 sequence is 14 residues long. V dropped 5 bases and J dropped 5 bases, with 13 bases sitting between them. As DNA, the CDR3 is TGTGCCAGCAGTGAAGTATCAGGGCATCAGCCCCAGCATTTT. This translates into CASSEVSGHQPQHF.

V usage is TRBV7-2 and J usage is TRBJ2-3; 11 nucleotides line up with TRBD2. Trimming removed 0 bases from V and 0 bases from J; junction bases left unmatched: 14. Germline lookup yields CDR1 SGHTA and CDR2 FQGNSA. CDR3 length: 21 amino acids. The CDR3 protein is CASSLALGLAGAISSTDTQYF. The DNA of the CDR3 is TGTGCCAGCAGCTTAGCTCTCGGACTAGCGGGCGCTATATCCAGCACAGATACGCAGTATTTT.